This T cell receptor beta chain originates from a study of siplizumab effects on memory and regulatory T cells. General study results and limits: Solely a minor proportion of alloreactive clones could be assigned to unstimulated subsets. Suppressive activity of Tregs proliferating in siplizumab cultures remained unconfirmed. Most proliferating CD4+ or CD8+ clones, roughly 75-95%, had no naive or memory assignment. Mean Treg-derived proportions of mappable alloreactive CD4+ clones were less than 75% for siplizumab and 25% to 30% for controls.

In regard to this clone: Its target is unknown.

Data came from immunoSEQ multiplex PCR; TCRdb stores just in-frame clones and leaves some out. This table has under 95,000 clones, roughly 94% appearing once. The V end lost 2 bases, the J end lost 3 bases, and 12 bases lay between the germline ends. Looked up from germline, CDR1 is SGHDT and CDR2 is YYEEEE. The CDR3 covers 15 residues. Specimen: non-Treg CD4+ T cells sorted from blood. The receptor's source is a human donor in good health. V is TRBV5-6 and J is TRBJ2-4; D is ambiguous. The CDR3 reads CASSFRAPFKNIQYF. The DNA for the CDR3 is TGTGCCAGCAGCTTTCGGGCGCCGTTCAAAAACATTCAGTACTTC.